What follows are 9 T cell receptor beta chains derived from one specimen sequenced in a study of memory CD8 T cells in hepatitis C reinfection (TCRdb year 2017). Library preparation used the immunoSEQ multiplex PCR assay. TCRdb provides this immuneACCESS table in a form limited to in-frame rearrangements. Some clones are lacking; in checked studies, under half of them reflect an unresolved V gene, and why the rest are absent is not known. For this sample the table gives roughly 43,000 clones, of which 88% were detected only once. Around 1.2% of the sample rests with the top ten. The time point tag for this specimen amounts to: peak reinfection, 3 to 8 weeks after reinfection detection. TCR sequencing was performed on the sorted cells directly ex vivo, without any in vitro expansion beforehand. The specimen was naive CD8+ T cells sorted from blood. The sample's cell subset or site, from its label and the paper: total naive CD8+CD45RO- T cells. The receptors were gathered from a man between 18 and 29 years old with hepatitis C virus infection.

This rearrangement joins TRBV11-2 to TRBJ2-1; 7 bases agree with TRBD2. This CDR3 has 15 amino acids. V lost 5 bases and J lost 5; bases outside the gene matches: 9. The V gene's germline CDR1 is SGHAT and CDR2 FQNNGV. CDR3 sequence: CASSLNNGGNNEQFF. The CDR3 region has the DNA TGTGCCAGCAGCCTAAACAACGGGGGGAACAATGAGCAGTTCTTC.

J is TRBJ1-1 and V is TRBV2, with 7 bases fitting TRBD1. The CDR3 length is 15 residues. The junction had 9 bases not matched to a gene; V was cut back by 8 bases and J by 0 bases. CDR1 SNHLY and CDR2 FYNNEI come from the germline V gene. CDR3 sequence reads: CASGSGTAMNTEAFF. The CDR3 nucleotides are TGTGCCAGCGGGTCCGGGACAGCCATGAACACTGAAGCTTTCTTT. Full variable domain (outside the CDR3, taken from reference TRBV2 and TRBJ1-1): EPEVTQTPSHQVTQMGQEVILRCVPISNHLYFYWYRQILGQKVEFLVSFYNNEISEKSEIFDDQFSVERPDGSNFTLKIRSTKLEDSAMYFCASGSGTAMNTEAFFGQGTRLTVV.

V gene TRBV29-1 combines with J gene TRBJ1-1; the D gene is possibly TRBD1 (6 bases). In germline, CDR1 is SQVTM, CDR2 ANQGSEA. This CDR3 contains 12 residues. V was clipped by 6 bases and J by 7 bases, with 15 bases between them. CDR3 sequence (DNA): TGCAGCGTAACCAGGGGATCTGGTGAAGCTTTCTTT. As protein: CSVTRGSGEAFF.

DNA for the CDR3: TGTGCCAGCAGCCCCGGACAGAACACTGAAGCTTTCTTT. It specifies CASSPGQNTEAFF. The chain couples TRBV5-4 to TRBJ1-1; D is possibly TRBD1 (5 bases). There are 13 residues in the CDR3. The V and J ends lost 4 bases and 1 base respectively, with 8 bases between them. Per the germline V gene, CDR1 is SGHNT and CDR2 is YYREEE (reference sequence).

The chain joins TRBV7-8 to TRBJ1-2; D possibly corresponds to TRBD1 (5 bases). Germline V gene sequence: CDR1 SGHVS, CDR2 FQNEAQ. V lost 1 base, J lost 3 bases, and 9 bases lay in between. The CDR3 is 14 amino acids. The DNA of the CDR3 is TGTGCCAGCAGCTTAGTTTCGGGGGACTATGGCTACACCTTC. Its protein product is CASSLVSGDYGYTF.

The gene calls are TRBV19 and TRBJ1-5, with a possible D match to TRBD1 (6 bases). The V end lost 3 bases, the J end lost 0 bases, and 12 bases lay between the germline ends. Germline V gives CDR1 LNHDA, CDR2 SQIVND (reference sequence). There are 16 residues in the CDR3. This CDR3 is CASSILGGYSNQPQHF. The DNA for the CDR3 is TGTGCCAGTAGTATCCTTGGGGGCTATAGCAATCAGCCCCAGCATTTT. Variable domain in full (rest from reference TRBV19 and TRBJ1-5): DGGITQSPKYLFRKEGQNVTLSCEQNLNHDAMYWYRQDPGQGLRLIYYSQIVNDFQKGDIAEGYSVSREKKESFPLTVTSAQKNPTAFYLCASSILGGYSNQPQHFGDGTRLSIL.

In DNA, the CDR3 is TGTGCCAGCAGTGACCCCATCTACAATGAGCAGTTCTTC. Its translation: CASSDPIYNEQFF. The V gene is TRBV25-1, the J gene TRBJ2-1; no clear D. The V gene's germline CDR1 is MGHDK and CDR2 SYGVNS. The CDR3 is made up of 13 amino acids. The ends were cut back, 3 bases at V and 3 bases at J, with 6 bases in the middle.

V and J are TRBV29-1 and TRBJ2-2; the match to TRBD2 covers 10 bases. The CDR3 sequence is 15 residues long. The germline gives CDR1 SQVTM, CDR2 ANQGSEA. V lost 4 bases, J lost 3 bases, and 5 bases stayed unmatched. CDR3 sequence: CSVGLAGVDTGELFF. In nucleotides, the CDR3 is TGCAGCGTTGGTCTAGCGGGGGTTGACACCGGGGAGCTGTTTTTT.

This clone was counted between two and nine times. The chain recombines TRBV9 with TRBJ2-5; TRBD2 agrees at 8 bases. The CDR3 sequence is 16 residues long. After removal of 0 bases from V and 2 bases from J, the junction contained 6 bases not matched to a gene. In germline, CDR1 is SGDLS, CDR2 YYNGEE. The CDR3 region has the DNA TGTGCCAGCAGCGTAGGTGGTAGCGGGATTCAAGAGACCCAGTACTTC. Translating it yields CASSVGGSGIQETQYF.